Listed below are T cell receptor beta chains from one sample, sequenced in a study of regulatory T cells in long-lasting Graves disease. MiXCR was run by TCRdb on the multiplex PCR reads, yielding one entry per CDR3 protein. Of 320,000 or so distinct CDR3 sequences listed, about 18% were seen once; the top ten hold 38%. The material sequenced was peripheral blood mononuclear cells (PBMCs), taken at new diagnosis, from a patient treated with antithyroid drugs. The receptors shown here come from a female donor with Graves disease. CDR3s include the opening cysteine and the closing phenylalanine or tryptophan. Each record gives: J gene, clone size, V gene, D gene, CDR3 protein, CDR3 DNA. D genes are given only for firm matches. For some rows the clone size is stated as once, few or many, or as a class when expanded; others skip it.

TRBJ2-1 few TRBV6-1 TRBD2 CASKREFSYNEQFF TGTGCCAGCAAGCGGGAGTTTTCCTACAATGAGCAGTTCTTC
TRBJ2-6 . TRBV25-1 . CASSGGHSGAGANVLTF TGTGCCAGCAGTGGGGGACACTCAGGGGCTGGGGCCAACGTCCTGACTTTC
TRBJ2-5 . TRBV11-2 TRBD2 CASRNGLAGGPGETQYF TGTGCCAGCAGAAATGGACTAGCGGGAGGGCCTGGGGAGACCCAGTACTTC
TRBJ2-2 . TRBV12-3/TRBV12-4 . CASSPSRGTGELFF TGTGCCAGCAGCCCTTCGAGGGGCACCGGGGAGCTGTTTTTT
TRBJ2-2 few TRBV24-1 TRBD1 CATSDTQGRLTGELFF TGTGCCACCAGTGACACACAGGGGCGATTGACCGGGGAGCTGTTTTTT
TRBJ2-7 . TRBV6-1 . CASSHTPLNEQYF TGTGCCAGCAGTCATACCCCCCTTAACGAGCAGTACTTC
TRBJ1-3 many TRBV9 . CASSAGGMALGNTIYF TGTGCCAGCAGCGCCGGCGGTATGGCGCTGGGAAACACCATATATTTT
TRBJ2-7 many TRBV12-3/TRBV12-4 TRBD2 CASSLEPPGLAYEQYF TGTGCCAGCAGTTTAGAACCCCCGGGACTAGCCTACGAGCAGTACTTC
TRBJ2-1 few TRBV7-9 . CASSLEMDEQFF TGTGCCAGCAGCTTAGAAATGGATGAGCAGTTCTTC
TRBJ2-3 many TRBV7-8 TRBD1 CASSIRLTGLTDTQYF TGTGCCAGCAGCATCAGATTGACAGGGTTGACAGATACGCAGTATTTT
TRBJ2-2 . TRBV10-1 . CASRGMGLGPGELFF TGCGCCAGCAGGGGAATGGGACTTGGGCCCGGGGAGCTGTTTTTT
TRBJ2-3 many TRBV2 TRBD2 CANQPGREGDTQYF TGTGCCAACCAACCCGGGCGGGAGGGAGATACGCAGTATTTT
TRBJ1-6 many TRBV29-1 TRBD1 CSVGEGASSPLHF TGCAGCGTTGGCGAGGGGGCATCGTCACCCCTCCACTTT
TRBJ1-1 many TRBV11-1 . CASSWGWNTEAFF TGTGCCAGCAGCTGGGGCTGGAACACTGAAGCTTTCTTT
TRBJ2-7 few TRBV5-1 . CASTDGDHSQQYF TGCGCCAGCACCGACGGGGACCACTCCCAGCAGTACTTC
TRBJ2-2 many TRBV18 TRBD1 CASSPGTATGELFF TGTGCCAGCTCACCAGGGACAGCTACCGGGGAGCTGTTTTTT
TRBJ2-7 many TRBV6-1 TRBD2 CASRPSASTSSSEQYF TGTGCCAGCAGACCCTCAGCTTCGACTAGCTCCTCGGAGCAGTACTTC
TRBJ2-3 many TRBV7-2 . CASSSRARGDTQYF TGTGCCAGCAGCTCCCGGGCCAGGGGAGATACGCAGTATTTT
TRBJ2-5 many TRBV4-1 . CASSQDGGLPAPGTQYF TGCGCCAGCAGCCAAGACGGAGGACTTCCGGCCCCGGGGACCCAGTACTTC
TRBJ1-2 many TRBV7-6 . CASSLGEFYGYTF TGTGCCAGCAGCTTGGGGGAGTTCTATGGCTACACCTTC
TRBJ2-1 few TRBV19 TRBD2 CASSMHTLSGSSYNEQFF TGTGCCAGTAGTATGCACACCCTTAGCGGGAGCTCCTACAATGAGCAGTTCTTC
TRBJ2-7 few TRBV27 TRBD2 CASRRVGGVEQYF TGTGCCAGCAGGCGGGTCGGGGGGGTCGAGCAGTACTTC
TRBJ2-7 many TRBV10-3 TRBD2 CAISEAYSGRDSYEQYF TGTGCCATCAGTGAGGCCTATAGCGGGCGCGACTCCTACGAGCAGTACTTC